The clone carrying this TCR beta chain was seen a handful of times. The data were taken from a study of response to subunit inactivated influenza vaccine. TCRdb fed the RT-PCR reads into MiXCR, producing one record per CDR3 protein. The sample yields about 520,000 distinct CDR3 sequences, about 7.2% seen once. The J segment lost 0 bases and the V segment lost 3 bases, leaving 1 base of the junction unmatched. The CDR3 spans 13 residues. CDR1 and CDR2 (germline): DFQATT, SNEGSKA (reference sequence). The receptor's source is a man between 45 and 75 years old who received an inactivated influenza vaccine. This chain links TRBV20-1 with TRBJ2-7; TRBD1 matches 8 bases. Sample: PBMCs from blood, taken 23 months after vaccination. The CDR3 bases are TGCAGTGCTAGGACAGGGGCCTCCTACGAGCAGTACTTC. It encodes CSARTGASYEQYF.